This T cell receptor (beta chain) was sequenced for a study of T cells expressing NK-cell markers. Study-level information: Just one sequenced donor of eight was HCMV-seronegative, while seven were seropositive. Findings and caveats of the study: Specificity for HCMV among expanded NKG2C+ T cell clones was not established.

For this clonotype: Its antigen is still unknown.

Using the 5' RACE reads, TCRdb records one entry per CDR3 protein without DNA. The sample's table shows 250,000 to 300,000 distinct CDR3 sequences. The CDR3 is 13 amino acids. Per the germline V gene, CDR1 is DFQATT and CDR2 is SNEGSKA (reference sequence). Sequenced input: blood T cells: a sorted CD56 or NKG2C T cell subset, CD4+ or CD8+ T cells, or bulk PBMC T cells (not recorded which). The TCR comes from a woman between 18 and 69 years old in good health. The chain is built from TRBV20-1 and TRBJ2-2; TCRdb's D call, TRBD1, is unchecked because there is no DNA. CDR3: CSASGQRTGELFF.